The sequence of this TCR beta chain was determined in a study of T cell responses to AZD1222 COVID-19 vaccine. This CDR3 has 16 amino acids. The junction had 2 bases not matched to a gene; V was cut back by 1 base and J by 0 bases. Germline lookup yields CDR1 MDHEN and CDR2 SYDVKM. Assay: immunoSEQ multiplex PCR; the TCRdb copy retains only in-frame clones and omits some. This sample carries tens of thousands of clones, less than 95% of them seen once, and the ten largest clones take less than 5.5%. This clone has only one observation. Its antigen is still unknown. Broader study findings: All repertoire sampling was performed exclusively after the peak T cell response.

This TCR was recovered from an adult who received the AZD1222 COVID-19 vaccine. The genes are TRBV28 and TRBJ1-4; 7 bases are shared with TRBD1. This sample comprised peripheral blood, obtained 28 days after the second AZD1222 dose. The CDR3 DNA reads as TGTGCCAGCAGTTTATACGGGACAGCAACTAATGAAAAACTGTTTTTT. Translated, it gives CASSLYGTATNEKLFF.